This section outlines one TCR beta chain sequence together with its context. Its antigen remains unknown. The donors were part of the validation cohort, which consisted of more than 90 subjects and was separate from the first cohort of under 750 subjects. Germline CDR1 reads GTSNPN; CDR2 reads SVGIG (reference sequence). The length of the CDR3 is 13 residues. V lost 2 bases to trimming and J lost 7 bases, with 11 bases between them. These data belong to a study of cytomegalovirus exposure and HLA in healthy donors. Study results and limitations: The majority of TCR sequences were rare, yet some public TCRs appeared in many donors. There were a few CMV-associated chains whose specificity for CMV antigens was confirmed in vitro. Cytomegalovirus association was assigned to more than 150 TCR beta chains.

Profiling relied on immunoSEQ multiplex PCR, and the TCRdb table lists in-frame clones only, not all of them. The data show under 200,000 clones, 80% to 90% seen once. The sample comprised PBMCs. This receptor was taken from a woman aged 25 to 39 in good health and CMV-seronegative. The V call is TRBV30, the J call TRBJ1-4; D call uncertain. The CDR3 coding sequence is TGTGCCTGGAGTACGGACGGGCGTGAAAAACTGTTTTTT. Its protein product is CAWSTDGREKLFF.